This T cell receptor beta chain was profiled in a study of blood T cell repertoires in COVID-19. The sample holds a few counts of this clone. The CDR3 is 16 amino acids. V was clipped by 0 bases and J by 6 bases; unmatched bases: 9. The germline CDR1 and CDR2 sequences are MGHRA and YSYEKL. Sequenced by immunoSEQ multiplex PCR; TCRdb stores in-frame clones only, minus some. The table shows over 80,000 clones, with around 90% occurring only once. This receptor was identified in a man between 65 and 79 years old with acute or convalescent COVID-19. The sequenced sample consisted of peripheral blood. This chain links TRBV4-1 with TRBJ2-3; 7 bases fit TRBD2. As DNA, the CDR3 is TGCGCCAGCAGCCAAGACATGGCTAGCGGAGGGGATACGCAGTATTTT. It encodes CASSQDMASGGDTQYF.